Listed here are 5 T cell receptor beta chains from one sample, sequenced in a study of control samples from healthy donors and cancer patients. The repertoire was sequenced with immunoSEQ multiplex PCR; TCRdb's copy has only in-frame clones and lacks some. Of 90,000 to 100,000 clones in the sample, 70% to 85% were seen once. Source material: PBMCs. The receptors shown here come from a man between 65 and 85 years old with lung cancer.

V is TRBV5-4 and J is TRBJ1-6; TRBD1 might be the D (5 bases). Trimming stripped 5 bases from V and 8 bases from J, with 20 bases between. The CDR3 totals 16 residues. CDR1 and CDR2 from the germline V gene are SGHNT and YYREEE (reference sequence). Here the CDR3 DNA reads TGTGCCAGCAGTTCACAGTGGGGCGGAGAAGATTCACCCCTCCACTTT. Protein: CASSSQWGGEDSPLHF. The full variable domain, rest sourced from reference TRBV5-4 and TRBJ1-6, is ETGVTQSPTHLIKTRGQQVTLRCSSQSGHNTVSWYQQALGQGPQFIFQYYREEENGRGNFPPRFSGLQFPNYSSELNVNALELDDSALYLCASSSQWGGEDSPLHFGNGTRLTVT.

This rearrangement joins TRBV6-2 or TRBV6-3 to TRBJ2-7; 7 nucleotides agree with TRBD1. Germline CDR1 and CDR2: MNHEY and SVGEGT. The length of the CDR3 is 15 residues. Losses at the gene ends were 2 bases for V and 3 bases for J; bases not matched to a gene: 7. The CDR3 loop reads CASSYGTENLYEQYF. The CDR3 DNA follows: TGTGCCAGCAGTTACGGGACAGAGAACCTCTACGAGCAGTACTTC.

This CDR3 reads CASSRGGNTIYF. The CDR3 DNA reads TGTGCCAGCAGCCGAGGGGGAAACACCATATATTTT. The genes are TRBV12-3 or TRBV12-4 and TRBJ1-3; D unresolved. The CDR3 contains 12 residues. Trimming took 6 bases from V and 4 from J, leaving 7 bases between them.

The chain links TRBV10-1 to TRBJ1-1; 7 nucleotides align to TRBD1. The CDR3 contains 15 residues. The V gene's germline CDR1 is WNHNN and CDR2 SYGVQD (reference sequence). The J segment lost 0 bases and the V segment lost 4 bases, leaving 5 bases of the junction unmatched. The CDR3 protein is CASSAEQGLNTEAFF. CDR3 in DNA: TGCGCCAGCAGTGCTGAACAGGGGTTGAACACTGAAGCTTTCTTT.

V is TRBV24-1 and J is TRBJ1-2, with D unclear. V was shortened by 5 bases and J by 4 bases, with 10 bases between the two germline ends. Germline lookup yields CDR1 KGHDR and CDR2 SFDVKD. The CDR3 is 13 residues long. The CDR3 DNA is TGTGCCACCAGTGTCTGGGAACCCTATGGCTACACCTTC. Translated: CATSVWEPYGYTF.